The following is a T cell receptor beta chain sequence with its context. Its target antigen remains unknown. Base qualities were left out, and no much larger clone turns up one base away. The entry originates in a study of cytomegalovirus exposure and HLA in healthy donors (dated 2017 in TCRdb). Notes on the research overall: According to an earlier analysis of a few hundred of the donors, about 179 million T cells yielded 90 million to 140 million unique TCR beta sequences and 276 Gb of sequence data. An earlier analysis of roughly 580 of the donors used high-throughput TCR beta sequencing to judge whether each TCR beta V gene segment behaved as functional or pseudogenic. The study profiled the T cell repertoires of under 850 subjects by immunosequencing and related them to cytomegalovirus serostatus. HLA typing included class I and class II loci at four-digit resolution. The genetic ancestry cluster associated with self-reported Caucasian donors included around 76% of the roughly 400 genotyped donors. A few DR-DQ haplotypes were treated as single units for association and clustering because of strong linkage in the cohort. Typing coverage differed by locus: A, B, C, DRB1 and DQB1 were typed in about 629-630 donors, DQA1 in about 500, DPA1 in nearly 610, and DPB1 in just under 490. Around 300 gigabases of sequencing data and approximately 80 million unique TCR sequences were included in an early release covering about 700 HLA-typed donors. Besides the first cohort of 666 subjects, a separate validation cohort made up of around 120 different subjects was used. High-throughput TCR immunosequencing, statistical association of individual TCRs with disease status, and machine learning were combined to predict cytomegalovirus infection status. Across approximately 420 genotyped donors of the cohort, an average of about 250,000 unique TCR beta nucleotide sequences per donor were sequenced, and about a sixth of those sequences were non-productive. Donor age, sex, ethnicity and CMV serostatus were compiled alongside the repertoire data. Rather than drawing on any new phenotypic data, the later analysis identified candidate immune exposures from TCR beta sequences and the way those sequences occurred across donors. The aim of the study was to test whether cataloging public T cell receptors could identify signatures of past pathogen exposure. A later genetic analysis took genome-wide SNP genotypes for about 55% of the 666 donors and used that subset as a discovery cohort. In a later analysis, previously published TCR beta repertoires from hundreds of donors were re-analyzed and high-resolution HLA genotyping was added so that TCR occurrence patterns could be studied. Every repertoire in the discovery cohort had been generated on one and the same sequencing platform. General findings and caveats noted by the study authors: In an earlier analysis of about 550 of the donors, most TCR beta V segments were observed in productive rearrangements about 90% or about 30% of the time, broadly matching IMGT annotations. A later analysis associated approximately 17,000 TCR beta sequences with specific HLA alleles at a false discovery rate of 0.05. Because counts were too low, about 15 rarely observed V segments, including chromosome 9 orphons, were left out of the earlier analysis of 587 of the donors. Because some donors lacked HLA typing at each locus, the association tests relied only on the typed subset. A further reported finding was that TCR beta sequences accurately predicted the HLA-A and HLA-B alleles for most subjects in the first cohort. Cytomegalovirus status was reported to be diagnosed by the classifier with high specificity and sensitivity in both the original and validation cohorts. A later analysis found that most CMV-associated TCR beta chains appeared HLA-restricted, with HLA associations seemingly driven largely by CMV exposure. In vitro tests confirmed that a few of the cytomegalovirus-associated TCR beta chains recognize cytomegalovirus antigens. It was suggested by the authors that the approach could potentially be generalized to other disease states and immunological phenotypes. A group of highly shared sequence variants was considered likely to be a technical artifact of the sequencing pipeline. Correlated functional status among segregating V segments might reflect linkage disequilibrium, but an unknown experimental factor could not be ruled out. Some IMGT-functional V segments, including TRBV6-2 and TRBV6-3, could not be distinguished by the 87-base-pair reads and were therefore excluded. Most TCR sequences were observed very rarely across donors, whereas some public TCRs were present in many individuals. This cohort had only TCR beta chains sequenced, and the lack of alpha or paired-chain data limited which features could be detected. Sequencing depth was assumed to be roughly uniform across donors in the presence/absence analyses, though that assumption may not hold. A later analysis found that TCR association rates varied across HLA loci, with DRB1 alleles showing the most associated TCRs and HLA-C alleles the fewest. According to a later genetic analysis, donors in an Asian-associated ancestry cluster had fewer N-insertions in productive TCRs than the roughly 670-donor mean. CMV serostatus was the only immune exposure information available for the cohort. Strong co-occurrence of HLA alleles, especially DR and DQ, made assigning TCR associations to individual alleles difficult. In a later analysis, several top co-occurrence clusters were reported to appear linked to parvovirus B19, influenza, CMV and Epstein-Barr virus. In a later analysis, HLA-associated TCR beta chains showed more clonal expansion and lower generation probabilities than non-associated chains that were equally common. A later genetic analysis associated a missense DCLRE1C variant with V-gene and J-gene trimming of TCR beta chains, and an independent cohort replicated the association. In the study, around 160 TCR beta chains were listed as associated with cytomegalovirus.

The library was obtained by the immunoSEQ multiplex PCR assay. For the multiplex PCR, a mixture combining 60 forward primers for TCR Vbeta segments and 13 reverse primers for TCR Jbeta segments was used. The CDR3 region of rearranged TCR beta genes was amplified from genomic DNA by a multiplex PCR assay. Amplified TCR beta libraries were sequenced as 87-base-pair reads on the Illumina HiSeq System. On the authors' methods: A later analysis counted some 74 million unique TCR beta chains across the roughly 700 repertoires, and about 10 million of these chains were shared by at least two donors. To remove PCR and sequencing errors, raw reads were error-corrected and collapsed into unique sequences using a nearest-neighbor algorithm that merged closely related sequences. V, D and J gene segments were assigned by aligning CDR3 sequences to IMGT reference sequences. For a sequence to be retained, a match of at least six nucleotides to both a V gene segment and a J gene segment was required. A rearrangement was called productive if the CDR3 had no stop codons and remained in frame with V and J, and every other rearrangement was called non-productive. Following IMGT convention, CDR3 was defined as the stretch from the second conserved V-encoded cysteine to the conserved J-encoded phenylalanine. In an earlier analysis of around 540 of the donors, sequences lacking an unambiguous match to a single V gene segment were excluded. An earlier analysis of just under 600 of the donors called V segments functional above 56.7% productive rearrangements and segregating when the between-donor standard deviation exceeded 5%. A statistical classification framework was built to diagnose cytomegalovirus status from the catalog of TCR beta chain sequences. In a later analysis, V and J genes were assigned by comparing TCR nucleotide sequences against IMGT/GENE-DB human TR gene sequences. Using the TCRdist pipeline, a later analysis assigned CDR3 sequences along with most-parsimonious VDJ recombination scenarios. In a later analysis, each TCR beta chain was defined by its CDR3 amino acid sequence together with its V-gene family, and reads without a unique V-gene family were excluded. In a later analysis, around 650 highly shared, low-generation-probability nucleotide sequences were removed to address suspected cross-contamination and a sequencing artifact. For each public chain, a later analysis derived a clonal expansion index from normalized ranks of inferred template counts within each repertoire. In a later analysis, generation probabilities were computed using a VDJ recombination model fitted to out-of-frame rearrangements, and the results were checked against IGoR. A later analysis scored TCR-TCR, TCR-HLA and TCR-CMV co-occurrence with hypergeometric tests, applying a repertoire-size bias correction to TCR pairs. False discovery rates were estimated in a later analysis by permuting HLA or CMV assignments 20 times. In a later analysis, co-occurring TCRs were grouped with DBSCAN, and TCRdist sequence similarity was added when clustering was performed within HLA-allele-positive subsets. Co-occurrence clustering excluded repertoires with fewer than 30,000 or more than 120,000 public chains, plus five with anomalous nucleotide sharing. Here the immuneACCESS table is served through TCRdb, limited to in-frame sequences with V and J called. Missing clones are a known gap in these copies; in checked studies unresolved V genes cover under half, and the rest lacks a known reason. V and J calls and clone size come straight from that table; D and trimming were deduced from the DNA. This sample has roughly 120,000 clones in its table, and about 10% of those were observed once. In total, the top ten clones hold around 3% of the sample.

The cohort consisted of fewer than 700 healthy bone marrow donors. All cohort members were sampled while nominally healthy, although unrecorded immune exposures were likely present. The donor was CMV seronegative and was included in the group of approximately 350 seronegative cohort members. A peripheral blood sample was provided by each donor, and peripheral blood mononuclear cells were used for TCR beta sequencing. The Qiagen DNeasy Blood Extraction Kit was used to extract genomic DNA from the blood cell samples. The CDR3 spans 20 residues, from the cysteine through the phenylalanine. The kept DNA is CDR3 alone, 60 bases in frame from the first base. The germline V gene gives CDR1 as MNHNS and CDR2 as SASEGT. V is cut back by 4 bases and J by 0 bases, with 14 bases in the junction unmatched.

Recombination joined TRBV6-1 with TRBJ2-1; 11 central nucleotides agree with TRBD2. The source of this sequence is a man aged 25 to 40 in good health and CMV-seronegative. Sequenced input: PBMCs. The nucleotides read TGTGCCAGCAGTGGGTTCGGGACGTCTGGACTAGCGGGCTCCTACAATGAGCAGTTCTTC. Translated, it reads CASSGFGTSGLAGSYNEQFF.